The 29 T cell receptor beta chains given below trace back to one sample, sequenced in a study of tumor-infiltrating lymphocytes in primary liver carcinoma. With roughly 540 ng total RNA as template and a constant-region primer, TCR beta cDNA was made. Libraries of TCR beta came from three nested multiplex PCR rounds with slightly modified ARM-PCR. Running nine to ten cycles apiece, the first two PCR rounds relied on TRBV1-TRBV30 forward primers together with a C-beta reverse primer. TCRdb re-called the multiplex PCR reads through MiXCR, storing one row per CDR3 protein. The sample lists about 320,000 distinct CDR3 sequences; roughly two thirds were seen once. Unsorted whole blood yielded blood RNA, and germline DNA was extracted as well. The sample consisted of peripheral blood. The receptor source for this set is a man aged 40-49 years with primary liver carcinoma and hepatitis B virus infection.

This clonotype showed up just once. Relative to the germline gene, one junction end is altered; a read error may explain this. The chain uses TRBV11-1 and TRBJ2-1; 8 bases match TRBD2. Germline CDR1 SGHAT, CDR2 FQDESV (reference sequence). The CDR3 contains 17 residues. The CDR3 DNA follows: TGTGTCAGCAGCTCGTCCGGGAGCGGGAGCTCCTACAATAAGCAGTTCTTC. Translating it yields CVSSSSGSGSSYNKQFF.

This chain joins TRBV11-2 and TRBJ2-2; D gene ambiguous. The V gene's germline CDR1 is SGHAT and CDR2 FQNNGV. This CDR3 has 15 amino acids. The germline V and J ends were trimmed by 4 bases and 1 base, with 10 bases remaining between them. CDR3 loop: CASSSRRLNTGELFF. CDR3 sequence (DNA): TGTGCCAGCAGCTCCCGACGGTTGAACACCGGGGAGCTGTTTTTT.

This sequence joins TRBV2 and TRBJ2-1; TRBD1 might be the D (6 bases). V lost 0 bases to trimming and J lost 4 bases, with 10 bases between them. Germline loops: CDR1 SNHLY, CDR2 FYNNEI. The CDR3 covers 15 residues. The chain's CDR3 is CASSEAGQIYNEQFF. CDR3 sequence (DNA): TGTGCCAGCAGTGAAGCTGGACAGATTTACAATGAGCAGTTCTTC.

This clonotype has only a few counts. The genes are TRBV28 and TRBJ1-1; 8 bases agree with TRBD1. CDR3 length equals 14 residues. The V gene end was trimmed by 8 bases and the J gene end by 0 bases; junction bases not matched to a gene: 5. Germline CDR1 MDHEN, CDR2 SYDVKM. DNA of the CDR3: TGTGCCAGCCTATCGACAGGGGTGAACACTGAAGCTTTCTTT. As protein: CASLSTGVNTEAFF.

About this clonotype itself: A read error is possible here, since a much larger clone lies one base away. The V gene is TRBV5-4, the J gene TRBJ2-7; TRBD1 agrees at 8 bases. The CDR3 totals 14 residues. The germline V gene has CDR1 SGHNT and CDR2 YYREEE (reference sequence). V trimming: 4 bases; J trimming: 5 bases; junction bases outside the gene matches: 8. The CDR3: CASSLTGVGNEQYF. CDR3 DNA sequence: TGTGCCAGCAGCCTGACAGGGGTCGGCAACGAGCAGTACTTC.

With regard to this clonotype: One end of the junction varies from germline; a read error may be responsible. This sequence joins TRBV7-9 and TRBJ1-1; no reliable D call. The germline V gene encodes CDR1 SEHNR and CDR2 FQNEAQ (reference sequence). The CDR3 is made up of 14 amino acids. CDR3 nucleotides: TGTGCCAGCAACTTAGCCGCACGGAACACTGAAGCTTTCTTT. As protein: CASNLAARNTEAFF. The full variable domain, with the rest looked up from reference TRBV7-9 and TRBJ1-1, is DTGVSQNPRHKITKRGQNVTFRCDPISEHNRLYWYRQTLGQGPEFLTYFQNEAQLEKSRLLSDRFSAERPKGSFSTLEIQRTEQGDSAMYLCASNLAARNTEAFFGQGTRLTVV.

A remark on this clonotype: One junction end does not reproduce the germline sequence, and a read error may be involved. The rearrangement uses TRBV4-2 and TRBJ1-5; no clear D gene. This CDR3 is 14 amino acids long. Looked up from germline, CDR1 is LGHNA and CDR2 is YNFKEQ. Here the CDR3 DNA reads TGTACCAGCAGCCAAACATGGAGCGGTCAGCCCCAGCATTTT. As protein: CTSSQTWSGQPQHF.

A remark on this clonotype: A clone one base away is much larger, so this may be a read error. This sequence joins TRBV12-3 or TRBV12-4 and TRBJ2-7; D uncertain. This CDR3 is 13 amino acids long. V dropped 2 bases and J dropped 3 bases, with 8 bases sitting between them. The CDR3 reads CASSLQEIYEQYF. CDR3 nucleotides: TGTGCCAGCAGTTTACAGGAGATCTACGAGCAGTACTTC.

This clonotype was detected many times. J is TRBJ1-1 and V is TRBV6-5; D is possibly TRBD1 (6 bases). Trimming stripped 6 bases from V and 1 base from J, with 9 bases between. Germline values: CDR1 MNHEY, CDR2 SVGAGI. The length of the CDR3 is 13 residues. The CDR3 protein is CASRHRENTEAFF. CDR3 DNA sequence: TGTGCCAGCAGACACAGGGAGAACACTGAAGCTTTCTTT.

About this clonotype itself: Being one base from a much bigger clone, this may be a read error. CDR3 region: CASSLTSGLAGGQGHNEQFF. CDR3 coding DNA: TGTGCCAGCAGCTTAACTAGCGGTCTAGCGGGAGGGCAGGGCCACAATGAGCAGTTCTTC. The rearrangement uses TRBV7-3 and TRBJ2-1; TRBD2 matches at 12 bases. Unmatched junction bases numbered 14, after V lost 0 bases and J lost 5 bases. The V gene's germline CDR1 is SGHTA and CDR2 FQGTGA. This CDR3 is built from 20 residues.

CDR3 amino acids: CASSTGLAALAKNIQYF. For the CDR3, the DNA is TGTGCCAGCAGCACGGGACTAGCGGCTTTAGCCAAAAACATTCAGTACTTC. The rearrangement links TRBV7-9 to TRBJ2-4; TRBD2 agrees at 11 bases. The V segment lost 5 bases and the J segment 0 bases; nucleotides outside the gene matches: 6. The germline CDR1 and CDR2 sequences are SEHNR and FQNEAQ (reference sequence). CDR3 length equals 17 residues.

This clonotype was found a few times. DNA of the CDR3: TGCGCCAGCAGTCCGGCATGGGACGGGAACTACGAGCAGTACTTC. Its translation is CASSPAWDGNYEQYF. The rearrangement joins TRBV5-1 to TRBJ2-7; D possibly uses TRBD1 or TRBD2 (5 bases each). The CDR3 loop spans 15 amino acids. Trimming removed 5 bases at V and 3 bases at J, with 18 bases between. The germline gives CDR1 SGHRS, CDR2 YFSETQ.

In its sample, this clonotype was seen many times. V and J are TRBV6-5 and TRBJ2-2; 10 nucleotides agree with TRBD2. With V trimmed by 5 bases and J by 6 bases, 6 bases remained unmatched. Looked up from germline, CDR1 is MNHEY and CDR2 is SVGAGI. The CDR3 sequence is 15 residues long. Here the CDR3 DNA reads TGTGCCAGCAGTCGGAGCGGGAGGGCCGCCGGGGAGCTGTTTTTT. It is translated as CASSRSGRAAGELFF.

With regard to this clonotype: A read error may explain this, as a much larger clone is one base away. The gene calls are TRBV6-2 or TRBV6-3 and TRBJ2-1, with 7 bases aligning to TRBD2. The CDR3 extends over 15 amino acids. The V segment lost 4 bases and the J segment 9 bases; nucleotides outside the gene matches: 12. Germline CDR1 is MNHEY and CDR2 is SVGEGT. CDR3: CASSSTSANPSEQFF. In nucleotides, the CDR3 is TGTGCCAGCAGTTCTACTAGCGCCAATCCGAGTGAGCAGTTCTTC.

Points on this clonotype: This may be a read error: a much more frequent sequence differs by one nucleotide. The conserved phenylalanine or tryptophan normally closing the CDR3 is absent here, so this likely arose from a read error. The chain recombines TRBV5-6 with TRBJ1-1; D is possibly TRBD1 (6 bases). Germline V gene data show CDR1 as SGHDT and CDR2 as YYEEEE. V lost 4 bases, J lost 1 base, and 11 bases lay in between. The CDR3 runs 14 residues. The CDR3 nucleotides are TGTGCCAGCAGCAGAGACAGGTGGAACACTGAAGCTTTCATT. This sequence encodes CASSRDRWNTEAFI.

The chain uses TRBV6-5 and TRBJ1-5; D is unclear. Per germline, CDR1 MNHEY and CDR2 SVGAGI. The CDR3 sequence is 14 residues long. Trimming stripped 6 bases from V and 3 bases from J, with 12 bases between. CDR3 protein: CASRHWNTNQPQHF. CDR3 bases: TGTGCCAGCAGGCACTGGAATACCAATCAGCCCCAGCATTTT.

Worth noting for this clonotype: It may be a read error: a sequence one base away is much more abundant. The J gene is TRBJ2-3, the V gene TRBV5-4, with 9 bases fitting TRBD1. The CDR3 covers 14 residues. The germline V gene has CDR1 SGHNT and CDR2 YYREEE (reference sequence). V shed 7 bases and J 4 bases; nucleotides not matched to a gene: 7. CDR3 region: CASGWDRVADTQYF. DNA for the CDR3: TGTGCCAGCGGCTGGGACAGGGTCGCAGATACGCAGTATTTT.

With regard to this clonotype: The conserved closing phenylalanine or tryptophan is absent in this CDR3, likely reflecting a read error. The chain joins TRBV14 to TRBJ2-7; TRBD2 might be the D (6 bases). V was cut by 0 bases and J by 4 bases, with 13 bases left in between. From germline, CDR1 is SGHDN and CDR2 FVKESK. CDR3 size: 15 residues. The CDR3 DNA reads TGTGCCAGCAGCCAAGATCTTGGCGGGACTTACGAGCAGTACTCC. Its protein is CASSQDLGGTYEQYS.

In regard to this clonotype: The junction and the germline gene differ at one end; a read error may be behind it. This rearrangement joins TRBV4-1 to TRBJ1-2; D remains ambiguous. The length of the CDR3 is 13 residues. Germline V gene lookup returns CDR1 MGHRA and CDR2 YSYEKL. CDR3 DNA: TGCACCAGCAGCCAAGATCGCGGCCATGGCTACACCTTC. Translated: CTSSQDRGHGYTF.

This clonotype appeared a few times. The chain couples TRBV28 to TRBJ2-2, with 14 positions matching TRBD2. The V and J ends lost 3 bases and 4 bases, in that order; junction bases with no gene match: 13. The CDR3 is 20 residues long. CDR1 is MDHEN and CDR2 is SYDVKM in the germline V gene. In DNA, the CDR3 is TGTGCCAGCAGTTTCTCGACTAGCGGGAGGGCCTGGGCAGCCACCGGGGAGCTGTTTTTT. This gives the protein CASSFSTSGRAWAATGELFF.

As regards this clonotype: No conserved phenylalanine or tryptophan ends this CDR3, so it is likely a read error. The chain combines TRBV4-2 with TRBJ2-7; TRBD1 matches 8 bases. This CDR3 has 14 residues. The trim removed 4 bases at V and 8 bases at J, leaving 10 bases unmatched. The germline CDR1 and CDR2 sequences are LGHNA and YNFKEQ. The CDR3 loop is CASSLGQGGYKQYL. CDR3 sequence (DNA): TGTGCCAGCAGCCTAGGACAGGGCGGGTACAAGCAGTACTTA.

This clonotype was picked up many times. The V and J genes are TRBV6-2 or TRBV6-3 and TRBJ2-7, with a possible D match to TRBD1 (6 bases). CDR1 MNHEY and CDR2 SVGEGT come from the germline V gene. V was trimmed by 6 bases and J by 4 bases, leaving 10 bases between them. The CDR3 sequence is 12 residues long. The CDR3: CASRSGQYEQYF. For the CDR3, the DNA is TGTGCCAGCAGATCCGGACAGTACGAGCAGTACTTC.

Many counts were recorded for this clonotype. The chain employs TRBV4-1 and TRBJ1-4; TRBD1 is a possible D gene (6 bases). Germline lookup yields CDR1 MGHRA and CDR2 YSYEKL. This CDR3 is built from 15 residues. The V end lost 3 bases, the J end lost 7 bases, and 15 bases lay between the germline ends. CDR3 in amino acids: CASSQRGAGGEKLFF. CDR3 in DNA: TGCGCCAGCAGCCAGAGGGGGGCGGGCGGTGAAAAACTGTTTTTT.

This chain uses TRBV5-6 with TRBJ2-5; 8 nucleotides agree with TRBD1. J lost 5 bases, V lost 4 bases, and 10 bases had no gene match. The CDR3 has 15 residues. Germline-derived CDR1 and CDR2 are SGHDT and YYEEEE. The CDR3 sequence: CASSPPGQGSETQYF. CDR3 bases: TGTGCCAGCAGCCCCCCAGGACAGGGTTCGGAGACCCAGTACTTC. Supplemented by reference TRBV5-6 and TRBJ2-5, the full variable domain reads DAGVTQSPTHLIKTRGQQVTLRCSPKSGHDTVSWYQQALGQGPQFIFQYYEEEERQRGNFPDRFSGHQFPNYSSELNVNALLLGDSALYLCASSPPGQGSETQYFGPGTRLLVL.

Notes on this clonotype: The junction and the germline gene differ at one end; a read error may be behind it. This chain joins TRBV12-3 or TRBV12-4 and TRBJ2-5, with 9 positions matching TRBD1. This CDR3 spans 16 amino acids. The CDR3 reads CASGFGGTGPQETQYF. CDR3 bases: TGTGCCAGCGGTTTTGGGGGGACAGGGCCCCAAGAGACCCAGTACTTC.

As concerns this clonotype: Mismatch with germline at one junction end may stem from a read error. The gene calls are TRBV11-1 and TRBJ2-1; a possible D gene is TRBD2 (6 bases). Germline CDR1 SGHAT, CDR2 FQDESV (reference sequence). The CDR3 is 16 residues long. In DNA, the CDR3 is TGTGCTAGCAGTCCGGGAGAAAACACTTTTAACAATAAGCAGTTCTTC. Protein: CASSPGENTFNNKQFF.

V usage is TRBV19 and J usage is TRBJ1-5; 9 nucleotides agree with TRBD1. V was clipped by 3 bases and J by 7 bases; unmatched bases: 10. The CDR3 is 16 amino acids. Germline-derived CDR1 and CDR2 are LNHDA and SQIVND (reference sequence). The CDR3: CASSILSDRGGQPQHF. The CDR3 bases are TGTGCCAGTAGTATCTTATCGGACAGGGGTGGACAGCCCCAGCATTTT.

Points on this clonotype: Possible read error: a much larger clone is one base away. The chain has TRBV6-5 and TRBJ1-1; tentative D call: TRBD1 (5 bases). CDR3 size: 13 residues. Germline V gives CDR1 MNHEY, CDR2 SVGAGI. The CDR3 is CGSSYSRGPEAFF. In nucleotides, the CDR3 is TGTGGCAGCAGTTACTCGAGGGGTCCTGAAGCTTTCTTT.

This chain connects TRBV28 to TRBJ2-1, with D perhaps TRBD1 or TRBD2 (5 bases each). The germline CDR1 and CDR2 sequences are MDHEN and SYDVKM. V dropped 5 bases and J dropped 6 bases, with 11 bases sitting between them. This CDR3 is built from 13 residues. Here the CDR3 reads CASSHGTINEQFF. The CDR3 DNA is TGTGCCAGCAGTCACGGGACCATCAATGAGCAGTTCTTC.